What follows is one T cell receptor (beta chain) and its context. The antigen is unknown. This record comes from a study of cytomegalovirus exposure and HLA in healthy donors. The CDR3 extends over 14 amino acids. V shed 5 bases, J shed 5 bases, and the junction held 7 bases outside the gene matches. CDR1 MGHRA and CDR2 YSYEKL come from the germline V gene. The PCR ran on 60 Vbeta and 13 Jbeta primers. Libraries were prepared by immunoSEQ multiplex PCR; TCRdb keeps only in-frame clonotypes and omits some of them. The sample yields around 130,000 clones, roughly 80% seen once. Study conclusions and caveats: There were 160 or so TCR beta chains listed as cytomegalovirus-associated. Later genetic work tied a missense DCLRE1C variant to beta-chain V and J trimming. For presence/absence analyses, sequencing depth was assumed to be roughly uniform across donors. It was in a later analysis that TCR association rates were seen to vary by HLA locus, highest for DRB1 and lowest for HLA-C.

This chain connects TRBV4-1 to TRBJ1-1; 8 bases agree with TRBD1. This sequence was found in a young woman in good health and CMV-seronegative. Sequencing was performed on PBMCs. CDR3 nucleotides: TGCGCCAGCAGCGGTGGACAGGGAGGGACTGAAGCTTTCTTT. Protein: CASSGGQGGTEAFF.